This passage covers 16 T cell receptor beta chains from one sample sequenced in a study of CD8+CD57+ T cells in acquired aplastic anemia. TCR beta VDJ combinations and CDR3 sequences were profiled from genomic DNA. TCRdb re-derived calls from the reads in MiXCR, one entry per CDR3 protein. The sample records about 220,000 distinct CDR3 sequences, about 44% being singletons. For sequencing, patients were chosen who had shown expansion of CD8+CD57+ cells by flow cytometry. The sequencing sample was made of sorted CD4+, CD8+, or CD8+CD57+ T cells (not recorded which) from PBMCs. The source of these receptors is a human donor with aplastic anemia.

V is TRBV29-1 and J is TRBJ2-5, with TRBD1 matching over 10 bases. The DNA end is more similar to TRBJ2-1, so the J call may be wrong. Germline V gene lookup returns CDR1 SQVTM and CDR2 ANQGSEA. CDR3 length: 14 residues. CDR3 sequence: CSVNGTGDYNEQFF. The CDR3 nucleotides are TGCAGCGTTAATGGGACAGGGGACTACAATGAGCAGTTCTTC.

The chain has TRBV7-9 and TRBJ2-7, with 9 bases identical to TRBD1. The length of the CDR3 is 15 residues. Trimming removed 5 bases from V and 5 bases from J; junction bases left unmatched: 10. CDR1 and CDR2 from the germline V gene are SEHNR and FQNEAQ (reference sequence). CDR3 nucleotides: TGTGCCAGCAGCACCACCAGACAGGGGGTCGACGAGCAGTACTTC. Translated, it gives CASSTTRQGVDEQYF.

V and J are TRBV7-6 and TRBJ1-5, with no clear D. Germline V gene sequence: CDR1 SGHVS, CDR2 FNYEAQ. V was pared by 5 bases and J by 4 bases, with 9 bases between. CDR3 length: 13 residues. CDR3 sequence (DNA): TGTGCCAGCAGCGAGGACGCAAATCAGCCCCAGCATTTT. Its protein is CASSEDANQPQHF.

This rearrangement joins TRBV12-3 or TRBV12-4 to TRBJ1-2; D not resolved. CDR3 length: 12 amino acids. The V end lost 3 bases, the J end lost 4 bases, and 6 bases lay between the germline ends. As DNA, the CDR3 is TGTGCCAGCAGTTTGAAGAGCTATGGCTACACCTTC. Its translation: CASSLKSYGYTF.

The table lists this clonotype with a count of one. The chain recombines TRBV5-1 with TRBJ2-1; 10 bases line up with TRBD1. Germline CDR1 is SGHRS and CDR2 is YFSETQ. This CDR3 is 14 amino acids long. The trim removed 2 bases at V and 8 bases at J, leaving 4 bases unmatched. The CDR3 protein is CASSFGTGAYEQFF. CDR3 sequence (DNA): TGCGCCAGCAGCTTCGGGACAGGGGCTTATGAGCAGTTCTTC.

The rearrangement uses TRBV24-1 and TRBJ2-1; the D gene is possibly TRBD1 (5 bases). This CDR3 has 12 amino acids. The V gene lost 11 bases and the J gene lost 10 bases, with 17 bases spanning the gap. Germline V lookup: CDR1 KGHDR, CDR2 SFDVKD. The CDR3 coding sequence is TGTGCCATCATAGACAGTAATGGAGAGCAGTTCTTC. Its protein product is CAIIDSNGEQFF.

The chain has TRBV30 and TRBJ2-1; 7 nucleotides agree with TRBD2. The germline gives CDR1 GTSNPN, CDR2 SVGIG (reference sequence). Germline trimming cut 3 bases from V and 9 bases from J; bases unmatched to any gene: 2. The CDR3 length is 11 residues. CDR3 loop: CAWSVAGEQFF. CDR3 in DNA: TGTGCCTGGAGCGTAGCGGGTGAGCAGTTCTTC.

This clonotype has only a few counts. This rearrangement joins TRBV12-3 or TRBV12-4 to TRBJ2-2; a weak D match, TRBD1 (6 bases). The V gene lost 6 bases and the J gene lost 4 bases, with 18 bases spanning the gap. The CDR3 loop spans 16 amino acids. The CDR3 DNA sequence: TGTGCCAGCAGGCCGACAGGAAGCCCCTCCACCGGGGAGCTGTTTTTT. Its translation is CASRPTGSPSTGELFF.

The sample holds a few counts of this clonotype. A much bigger clone sits one base away, suggesting this may be a read error. V and J are TRBV9 and TRBJ1-2, with D tentatively TRBD1 (5 bases). The germline V gene has CDR1 SGDLS and CDR2 YYNGEE. This CDR3 comprises 14 residues. The CDR3 sequence is CASSVIGDPYGHTF. The CDR3, as DNA: TGTGCCAGCAGCGTAATTGGGGACCCCTATGGCCACACCTTC.

This clonotype was observed at least ten times. The rearrangement joins TRBV20-1 to TRBJ1-5, with D possibly matching TRBD1 (5 bases). CDR3 length: 15 residues. Germline lookup yields CDR1 DFQATT and CDR2 SNEGSKA (reference sequence). Trimming took 5 bases from V and 1 from J, leaving 15 bases between them. CDR3 sequence reads: CSAPASGRSNQPQHF. CDR3 DNA: TGCAGTGCTCCAGCATCGGGACGGAGCAATCAGCCCCAGCATTTT.

There are many counts of this clonotype. This chain connects TRBV6-1 to TRBJ2-7, with 7 positions matching TRBD2. V lost 1 base to trimming and J lost 0 bases; unmatched junction nucleotides: 3. Germline assignment: CDR1 MNHNS and CDR2 SASEGT. The CDR3 loop spans 15 amino acids. Written as DNA, the CDR3 is TGTGCCAGCAGTGAAGGTCTAGCGGACTCCTACGAGCAGTACTTC. Its protein is CASSEGLADSYEQYF.

A note on this clonotype: A clone one base away is much larger, so this may be a read error. The rearrangement joins TRBV13 to TRBJ2-7; a weak D match, TRBD2 (6 bases). The germline V gene encodes CDR1 PRHDT and CDR2 FYEKMQ (reference sequence). The CDR3 runs to 13 residues. CDR3 sequence: CASSGGSSYEQHF. CDR3 nucleotide sequence: TGTGCCAGCAGCGGAGGGAGCTCCTACGAGCAGCACTTC.

This clonotype occurred once. One junction end does not reproduce the germline sequence, and a read error may be involved. This sequence joins TRBV27 and TRBJ1-1; D not resolved. CDR1 and CDR2 (germline): MNHEY, SMNVEV (reference sequence). The CDR3 extends over 14 amino acids. Here the CDR3 DNA reads TGTGCCAGCAGTCTATCAGAGCGAAACACTGAAGCTTTCTTT. It yields the protein CASSLSERNTEAFF.

This clonotype was observed many times. The chain recombines TRBV5-1 with TRBJ1-1, with TRBD1 matching 9 bases. Trimming at V came to 4 bases and at J to 7 bases, leaving 5 bases not matched to a gene. Germline V gene data show CDR1 as SGHRS and CDR2 as YFSETQ. CDR3 length equals 13 residues. The CDR3 sequence: CASSLTGGYEAFF. As DNA, the CDR3 is TGCGCCAGCAGCCTTACAGGGGGCTATGAAGCTTTCTTT.

On this clonotype itself: The germline gene is not matched at one end of the junction; a read error may be the cause. The genes are TRBV10-3 and TRBJ1-1; tentative D call: TRBD1 (6 bases). Germline V lookup: CDR1 ENHRY, CDR2 SYGVKD. The CDR3 extends over 17 amino acids. In nucleotides, the CDR3 is TGTGCCAGCAGTCACCCAAATTCCCAGGGGACGAACACTGAAGCTTTCTTT. Its protein product is CASSHPNSQGTNTEAFF.

There are many counts of this clonotype. The chain uses TRBV25-1 and TRBJ2-1, with TRBD1 matching over 8 bases. Germline V lookup: CDR1 MGHDK, CDR2 SYGVNS. The length of the CDR3 is 17 residues. Unmatched junction bases numbered 12, after V lost 0 bases and J lost 8 bases. The CDR3 sequence: CASSEYFGRGRVYEQFF. DNA of the CDR3: TGTGCCAGCAGTGAATATTTCGGCAGGGGGCGCGTATATGAGCAGTTCTTC.